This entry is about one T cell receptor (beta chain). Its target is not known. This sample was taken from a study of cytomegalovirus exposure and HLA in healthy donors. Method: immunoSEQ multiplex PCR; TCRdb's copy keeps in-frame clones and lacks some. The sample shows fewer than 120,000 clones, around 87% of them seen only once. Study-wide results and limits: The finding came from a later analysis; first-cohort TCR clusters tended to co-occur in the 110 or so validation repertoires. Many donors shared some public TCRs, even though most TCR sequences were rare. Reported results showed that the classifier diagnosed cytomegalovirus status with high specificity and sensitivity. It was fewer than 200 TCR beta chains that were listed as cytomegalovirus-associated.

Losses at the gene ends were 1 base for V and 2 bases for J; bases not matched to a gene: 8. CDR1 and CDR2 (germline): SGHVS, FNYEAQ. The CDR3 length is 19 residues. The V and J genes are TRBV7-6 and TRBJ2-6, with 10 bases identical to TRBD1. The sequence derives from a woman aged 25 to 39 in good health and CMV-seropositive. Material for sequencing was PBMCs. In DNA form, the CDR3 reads TGTGCCAGCAGCTTAGTGGGACAGGGGCTTTCTACTGGGGCCAACGTCCTGACTTTC. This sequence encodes CASSLVGQGLSTGANVLTF.